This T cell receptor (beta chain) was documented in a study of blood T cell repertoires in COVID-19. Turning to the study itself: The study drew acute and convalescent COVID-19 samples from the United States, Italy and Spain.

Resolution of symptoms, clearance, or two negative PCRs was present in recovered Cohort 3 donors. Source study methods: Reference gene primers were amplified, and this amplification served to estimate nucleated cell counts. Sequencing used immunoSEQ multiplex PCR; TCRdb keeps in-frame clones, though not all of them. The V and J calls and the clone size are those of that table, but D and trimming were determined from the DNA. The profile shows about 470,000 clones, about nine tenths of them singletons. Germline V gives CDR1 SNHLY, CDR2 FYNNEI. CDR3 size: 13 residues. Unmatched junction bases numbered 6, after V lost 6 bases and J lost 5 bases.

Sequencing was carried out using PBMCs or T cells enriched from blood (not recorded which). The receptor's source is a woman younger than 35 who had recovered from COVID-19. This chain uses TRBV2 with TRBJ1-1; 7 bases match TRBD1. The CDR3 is CASRAYRGTEAFF. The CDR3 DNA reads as TGTGCCAGCAGGGCCTACAGGGGAACTGAAGCTTTCTTT.